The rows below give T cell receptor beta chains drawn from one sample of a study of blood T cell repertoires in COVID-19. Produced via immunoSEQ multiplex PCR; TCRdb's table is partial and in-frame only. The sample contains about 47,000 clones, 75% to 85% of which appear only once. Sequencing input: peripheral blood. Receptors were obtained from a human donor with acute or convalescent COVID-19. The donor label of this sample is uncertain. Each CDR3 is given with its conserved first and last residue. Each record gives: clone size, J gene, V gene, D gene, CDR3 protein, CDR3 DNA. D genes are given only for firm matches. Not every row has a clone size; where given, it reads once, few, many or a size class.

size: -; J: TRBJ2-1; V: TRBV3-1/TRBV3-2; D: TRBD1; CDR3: CASSRLGTGSNNEQFF; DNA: TGTGCCAGCAGCCGGTTAGGGACAGGGTCAAACAATGAGCAGTTCTTC
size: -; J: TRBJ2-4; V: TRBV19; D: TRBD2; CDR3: CASSIILAGSGNIQYF; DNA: TGTGCCAGTAGTATAATCCTAGCGGGATCAGGGAACATTCAGTACTTC
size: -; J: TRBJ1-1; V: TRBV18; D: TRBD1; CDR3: CASSPDRVANTEAFF; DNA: TGTGCCAGCTCACCCGACAGGGTGGCGAACACTGAAGCTTTCTTT
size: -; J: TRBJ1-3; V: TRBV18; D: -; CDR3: CASSRPRQAISGNTIYF; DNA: TGTGCCAGCTCACGACCAAGGCAGGCTATCTCTGGAAACACCATATATTTT
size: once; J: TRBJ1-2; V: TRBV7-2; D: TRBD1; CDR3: CASSYRTGRSYGYTF; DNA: TGTGCCAGCAGCTACCGGACAGGGAGAAGCTATGGCTACACCTTC
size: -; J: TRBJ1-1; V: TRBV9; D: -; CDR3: CASSATGNTEAFF; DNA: TGTGCCAGCAGCGCAACGGGGAACACTGAAGCTTTCTTT
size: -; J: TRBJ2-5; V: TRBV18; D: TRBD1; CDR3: CASSRDRREETQYF; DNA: TGTGCCAGCTCACGGGACAGGAGGGAAGAGACCCAGTACTTC
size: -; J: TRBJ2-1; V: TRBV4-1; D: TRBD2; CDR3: CASSQRGGPYNEQFF; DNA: TGCGCCAGCAGTCAGCGGGGGGGTCCCTACAATGAGCAGTTCTTC
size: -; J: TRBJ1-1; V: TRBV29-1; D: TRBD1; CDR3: CSAASGQGNTEAFF; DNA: TGCAGCGCCGCGAGCGGACAGGGAAACACTGAAGCTTTCTTT
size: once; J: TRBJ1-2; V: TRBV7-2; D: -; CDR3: CASSLTQVDYGYTF; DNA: TGTGCCAGCAGCTTAACTCAGGTAGACTATGGCTACACCTTC
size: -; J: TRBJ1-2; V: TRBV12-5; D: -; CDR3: CASGLHSSYGYTF; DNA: TGTGCTAGTGGTTTGCACAGCTCCTATGGCTACACCTTC
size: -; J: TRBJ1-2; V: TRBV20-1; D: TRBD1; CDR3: CSGDRDHGYTF; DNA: TGCAGTGGAGACAGGGATCATGGCTACACCTTC
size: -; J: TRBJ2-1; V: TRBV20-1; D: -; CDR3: CSASPTQGLHNEQFF; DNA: TGCAGTGCTAGTCCTACGCAGGGGCTCCACAATGAGCAGTTCTTC
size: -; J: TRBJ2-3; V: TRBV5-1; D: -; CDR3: CASSLAGLSTDTQYF; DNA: TGCGCCAGCAGCCTTGCGGGGCTCAGCACAGATACGCAGTATTTT
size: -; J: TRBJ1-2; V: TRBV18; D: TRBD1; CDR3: CASSPRKGGSVGYTF; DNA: TGTGCCAGCTCACCTAGGAAAGGGGGCTCGGTTGGCTACACCTTC
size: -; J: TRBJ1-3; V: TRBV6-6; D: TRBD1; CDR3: CASSDRGRSGNTIYF; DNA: TGTGCCAGCAGTGACAGGGGGCGATCTGGAAACACCATATATTTT
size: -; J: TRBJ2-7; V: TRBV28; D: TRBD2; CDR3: CASSLGGGAEQYF; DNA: TGTGCCAGCAGTTTGGGCGGGGGGGCCGAGCAGTACTTC
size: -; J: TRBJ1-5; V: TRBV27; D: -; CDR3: CASSGGTPKQPQHF; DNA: TGTGCCAGCAGTGGAGGGACTCCTAAGCAGCCCCAGCATTTT
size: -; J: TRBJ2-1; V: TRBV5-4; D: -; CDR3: CASSPRGGEQFF; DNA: TGTGCCAGCAGCCCCAGGGGTGGTGAGCAGTTCTTC
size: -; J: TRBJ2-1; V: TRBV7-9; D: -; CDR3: CASSIWEDNEQFF; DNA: TGTGCCAGCAGTATCTGGGAGGACAATGAGCAGTTCTTC
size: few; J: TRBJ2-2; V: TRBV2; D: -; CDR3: CASRRYVATGELFF; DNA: TGTGCCAGCAGGCGATATGTCGCCACCGGGGAGCTGTTTTTT
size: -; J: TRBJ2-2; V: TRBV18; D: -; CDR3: CASSLSRLVAGELFF; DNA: TGTGCCAGCTCACTGAGCAGACTAGTGGCCGGGGAGCTGTTTTTT
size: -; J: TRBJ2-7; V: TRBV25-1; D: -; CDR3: CASSGARLYEQYF; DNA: TGTGCCAGCAGTGGTGCCAGGCTCTACGAGCAGTACTTC
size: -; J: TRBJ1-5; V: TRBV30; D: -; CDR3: CAWAPANQPQHF; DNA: TGTGCCTGGGCCCCTGCGAATCAGCCCCAGCATTTT
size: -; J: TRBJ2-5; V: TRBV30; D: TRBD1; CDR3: CAQGVETQYF; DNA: TGTGCCCAGGGGGTAGAGACCCAGTACTTC
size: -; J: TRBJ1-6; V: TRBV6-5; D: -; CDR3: CASTWGHMNSPLHF; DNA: TGTGCCAGCACTTGGGGACACATGAATTCACCCCTCCACTTT
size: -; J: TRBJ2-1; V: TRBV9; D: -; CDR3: CASSVANEQFF; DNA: TGTGCCAGCAGCGTAGCGAATGAGCAGTTCTTC
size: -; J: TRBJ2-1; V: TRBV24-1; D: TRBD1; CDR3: CATSDPLGSGTGFGLGPHNEQFF; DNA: TGTGCCACCAGTGATCCACTCGGATCCGGGACAGGGTTTGGTCTAGGTCCCCACAATGAGCAGTTCTTC
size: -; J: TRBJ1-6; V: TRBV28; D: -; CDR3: CASSLRRLERALHF; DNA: TGTGCCAGCAGTTTACGACGGCTTGAGAGGGCCCTCCACTTT
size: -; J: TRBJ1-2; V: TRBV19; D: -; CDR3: CASLQVAGFSYGYTF; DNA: TGTGCCAGCCTCCAAGTGGCAGGTTTTTCCTATGGCTACACCTTC
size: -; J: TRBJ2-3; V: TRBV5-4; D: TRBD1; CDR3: CASSFQGVGEDTQYF; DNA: TGTGCCAGCAGCTTCCAGGGGGTAGGTGAGGATACGCAGTATTTT
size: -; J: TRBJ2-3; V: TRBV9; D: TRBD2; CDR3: CASSYGGSPTDTQYF; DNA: TGTGCCAGCAGCTACGGCGGGAGCCCTACAGATACGCAGTATTTT
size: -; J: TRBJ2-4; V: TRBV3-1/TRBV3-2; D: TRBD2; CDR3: CASSHRSGGNIQYF; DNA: TGTGCCAGCAGCCACCGGTCGGGGGGAAACATTCAGTACTTC
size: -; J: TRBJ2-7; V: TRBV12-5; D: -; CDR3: CASGTYLTGREQYF; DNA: TGTGCTAGTGGCACCTATCTGACAGGGAGGGAGCAGTACTTC
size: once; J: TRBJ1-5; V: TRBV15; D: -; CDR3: CATREGLGTDNQPQHF; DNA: TGTGCCACCAGGGAGGGACTCGGGACGGATAATCAGCCCCAGCATTTT
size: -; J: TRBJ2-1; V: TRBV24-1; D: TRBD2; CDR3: CATSDSYSGNYNEQFF; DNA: TGTGCCACCAGTGATTCCTATAGCGGGAACTACAATGAGCAGTTCTTC
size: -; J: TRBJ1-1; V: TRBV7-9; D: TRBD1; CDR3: CASSWKDRDQAFF; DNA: TGTGCCAGCAGCTGGAAGGACAGGGATCAGGCTTTCTTT
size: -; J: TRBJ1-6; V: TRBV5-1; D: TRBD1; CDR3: CASSLGGTDLGSPLHF; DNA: TGCGCCAGCAGCTTGGGGGGGACAGACCTTGGATCACCCCTCCACTTT
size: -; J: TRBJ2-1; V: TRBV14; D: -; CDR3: CASSQGGWQSSYNEQFF; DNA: TGTGCCAGCAGCCAAGGAGGGTGGCAGTCTTCCTACAATGAGCAGTTCTTC
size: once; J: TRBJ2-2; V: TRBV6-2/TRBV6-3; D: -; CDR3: CASSSPHGGAGELFF; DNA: TGTGCCAGCAGTTCCCCCCACGGGGGAGCCGGGGAGCTGTTTTTT
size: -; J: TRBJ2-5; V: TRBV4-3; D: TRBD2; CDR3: CASSQSGVRETQYF; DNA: TGCGCCAGCAGCCAAAGCGGGGTGAGAGAGACCCAGTACTTC
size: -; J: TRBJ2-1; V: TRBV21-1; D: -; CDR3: CAGEGGRGCKFF; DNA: TGTGCCGGCGAGGGCGGGAGGGGCTGCAAGTTCTTC
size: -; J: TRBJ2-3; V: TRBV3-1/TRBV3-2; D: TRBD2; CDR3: CASSQELTSVTDTQYF; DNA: TGTGCCAGCAGCCAAGAGCTAACTAGCGTCACAGATACGCAGTATTTT
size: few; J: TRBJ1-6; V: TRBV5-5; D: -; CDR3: CASSLDGNSPLHF; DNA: TGTGCCAGCAGCTTGGACGGGAATTCACCCCTCCACTTT
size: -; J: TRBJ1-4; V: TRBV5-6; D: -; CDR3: CASSWERTEKLFF; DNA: TGTGCCAGCAGCTGGGAGAGAACTGAAAAACTGTTTTTT
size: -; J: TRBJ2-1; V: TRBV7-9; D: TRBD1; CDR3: CASNWAGGYGNEQFF; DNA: TGTGCCAGCAATTGGGCAGGGGGCTATGGCAATGAGCAGTTCTTC
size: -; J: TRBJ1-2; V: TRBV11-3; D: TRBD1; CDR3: CACSLGAGGRGYTF; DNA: TGTGCCTGCAGTTTGGGGGCAGGGGGCCGTGGCTACACCTTC